This T cell receptor beta chain was identified during a study of human T cells and chemical hapten exposure. Study summary: Slight differences in pooled library volume were the main source of varying TCR yields across samples.

Germline V CDR1 and CDR2: MNHEY, SVGEGT. The CDR3 contains 17 residues. The authors' total RNA extraction used unfractionated whole blood. Individual cDNA molecules (in the library) carried attached unique molecular identifiers. Per the original methods: Samples held a median of around 100,000 TCRs, range about 20,000–700,000. TCRdb redid the calling of the 5' RACE reads with MiXCR, one entry per CDR3 protein. None of the V and J calls come from the authors' own analysis; TCRdb made them. The data contain about 140,000 distinct CDR3 sequences, around 4% of them seen just once; the ten biggest clones take up around 1.5%. With respect to this clonotype: Its specificity is unknown. A junction boundary mismatches the germline segment, possibly from a read error.

Study findings and constraints: No alteration of TCRs above 1 in 1000 frequency was seen with DPC sensitization.

The V and J genes are TRBV6-2 or TRBV6-3 and TRBJ1-2; D is uncertain. This receptor was taken from a female donor in good health. CDR3 loop: CASSLRPATSSDYGYNF. DNA for the CDR3: TGTGCCAGCAGTTTAAGGCCGGCGACCTCCTCTGACTATGGCTACAACTTC.